Listed below are T cell receptor beta chains from one sample, sequenced in a study of blood T cell repertoires in COVID-19. The table came from immunoSEQ multiplex PCR; TCRdb's copy has only in-frame clones and leaves some out. This table holds about 220,000 clones, roughly 80% found once. The material sequenced was peripheral blood. These receptor sequences come from a human donor in a cohort sampled during active COVID-19. Both conserved end residues are part of each CDR3. A D gene is named only where the DNA matches it firmly. Clone size is given for some rows only: seen once, a few or many times, or a class if the clone is expanded.

once | 16 | NA | TRBJ1-4 | TRBV5-1 | CASSPWSGTKNEKLFF | TGCGCCAGCAGCCCATGGTCCGGGACAAAGAATGAAAAACTGTTTTTT
NA | 15 | TRBD2 | TRBJ2-7 | TRBV11-2 | CATRTSGRARYEQYF | TGTGCCACCCGGACTAGCGGGAGGGCCCGCTACGAGCAGTACTTC
NA | 20 | TRBD1 | TRBJ1-5 | TRBV7-8 | CASSSLRGDRVLRSNQPQHF | TGTGCCAGCAGCTCCCTTAGGGGAGACAGGGTATTAAGGAGCAATCAGCCCCAGCATTTT
NA | 14 | TRBD2 | TRBJ2-7 | TRBV5-1 | CASSLSGASYEQYF | TGCGCCAGCAGCCTTAGCGGGGCCTCCTACGAGCAGTACTTC
NA | 14 | NA | TRBJ2-2 | TRBV5-1 | CASSLGPNTGELFF | TGCGCCAGCAGCTTGGGGCCGAATACCGGGGAGCTGTTTTTT
many | 15 | TRBD1 | TRBJ1-5 | TRBV7-6 | CASSPRQGAGQPQHF | TGTGCCAGCAGCCCAAGACAGGGGGCAGGTCAGCCCCAGCATTTT
NA | 15 | TRBD2 | TRBJ2-1 | TRBV7-2 | CASSQTSGRASEQFF | TGTGCCAGCAGCCAGACTAGCGGGAGGGCTAGTGAGCAGTTCTTC
NA | 14 | NA | TRBJ1-1 | TRBV11-1 | CASSLAGPTTEAFF | TGTGCCAGCAGCTTAGCGGGGCCGACCACTGAAGCTTTCTTT
NA | 14 | TRBD1 | TRBJ2-7 | TRBV4-3 | CASSSDRGAYEQYF | TGCGCCAGCAGCTCTGACAGGGGAGCCTACGAGCAGTACTTC
NA | 13 | NA | TRBJ1-1 | TRBV28 | CASSLFLVTEAFF | TGTGCCAGCAGTTTATTTCTCGTCACTGAAGCTTTCTTT